The following is a T cell receptor (beta chain) sequence with its context. Its antigen is undetermined. The data are from a study of cytomegalovirus exposure and HLA in healthy donors. At the level of the study: In a previous analysis, approximately 110 million unique TCR beta sequences were found from 170 million or so T cells. Study-wide points: Most TCR sequences were rare, but some public TCRs occurred in many donors.

Primers for the PCR totalled 60 Vbeta and 13 Jbeta. Sequencing was performed with immunoSEQ multiplex PCR; in TCRdb, only in-frame clones are kept and a portion is missing. Of almost 200,000 clones in the sample, about 76% were seen once. Germline CDR1 ENHRY, CDR2 SYGVKD. The CDR3 has 16 residues. The donors were healthy bone marrow donors. This rearrangement joins TRBV10-3 to TRBJ2-5, with 7 bases fitting TRBD1. The J call is in doubt because the DNA end fits TRBJ2-7 better. This TCR derives from a male donor in good health and CMV-seropositive. Sequencing input: PBMCs. The CDR3 region is CAISGPGQVGIHEQYF. The DNA for the CDR3 is TGTGCCATCAGTGGCCCCGGACAGGTCGGAATCCACGAGCAGTACTTC.